This is a list of T cell receptor beta chains from one sample in a study of blood T cell repertoires in COVID-19. Repertoires were generated with immunoSEQ multiplex PCR, while TCRdb's copy carries only in-frame clones and drops some. The sample lists approximately 120,000 clones; approximately 84% were seen once. Sequencing used peripheral blood. The receptors originated from a woman aged 50 to 60 with acute or convalescent COVID-19. CDR3s include the opening cysteine and the closing phenylalanine or tryptophan. D genes are given only for firm matches. Not every row has a clone size; where given, it reads once, few, many or a size class.

TRBJ2-1	.	.	TRBV5-4	TGTGCCAGCAGCTTGGGCAGGGCCATCTACAATGAGCAGTTCTTC	CASSLGRAIYNEQFF
TRBJ1-2	.	TRBD1	TRBV27	TGTGCCAGCAGTGCGATGACAGGGCGAGATGGCTACACCTTC	CASSAMTGRDGYTF
TRBJ2-2	.	.	TRBV12-3/TRBV12-4	TGTGCCAGCCGGGTCTACACCGGGGAGCTGTTTTTT	CASRVYTGELFF
TRBJ1-1	few	.	TRBV27	TGTGCCAGCAGCTCCCCCGACCCCAGGGGAACTGAAGCTTTCTTT	CASSSPDPRGTEAFF
TRBJ2-3	.	.	TRBV4-2	TGTGCCAGCAGCTCCCGAGTGGCAGCGGATCAGGGGGATACGCAGTATTTT	CASSSRVAADQGDTQYF
TRBJ2-7	.	.	TRBV24-1	TGTGCCACCAGTTTTCCGAGGCAGTACTTC	CATSFPRQYF
TRBJ2-5	.	.	TRBV4-2	TGTGCCAGCAGCCAAGACGGGACCACGGGGGCCCAGTACTTC	CASSQDGTTGAQYF
TRBJ2-7	.	.	TRBV7-9	TGTGCCAGCAGCTTTGTGCTACGTTCCTACGAGCAGTACTTC	CASSFVLRSYEQYF
TRBJ2-3	.	.	TRBV3-1/TRBV3-2	TGTGCCAGCAGTCAACACCGGGCAGGGAGCACAGATACGCAGTATTTT	CASSQHRAGSTDTQYF
TRBJ1-2	.	.	TRBV18	TGTGCCAGCTCCCCCGGGAATGGCGCTAACTATGGCTACACCTTC	CASSPGNGANYGYTF
TRBJ1-3	.	.	TRBV21-1	TGTGCCAGCAGCAAAGCTAGGAGAATGGTCCTCTCTGGAAACACCATATATTTT	CASSKARRMVLSGNTIYF
TRBJ2-1	.	TRBD2	TRBV2	TGTGCCAGCAGTTATTCCTCCGGGACTAGCAATGAGCAGTTCTTC	CASSYSSGTSNEQFF
TRBJ2-1	.	.	TRBV2	TGTGCCAGCAGTGCCAGGGGTCCCTCCTACAATGAGCAGTTCTTC	CASSARGPSYNEQFF
TRBJ1-5	once	.	TRBV7-8	TGTGCCAGCAGCTTAGTGTCCGGGTATCAGCCCCAGCATTTT	CASSLVSGYQPQHF
TRBJ2-1	.	TRBD1	TRBV7-6	TGTGCCAGCAGCTTAGACAGGGGCCGCTCCATCGGCAATGAGCAGTTCTTC	CASSLDRGRSIGNEQFF
TRBJ2-7	.	TRBD1	TRBV5-1	TGCGCCAGCACCCTGGGGACAGACGACTACGAGCAGTACTTC	CASTLGTDDYEQYF
TRBJ2-4	once	.	TRBV12-3/TRBV12-4	TGTGCCAGCAGTTTGATGAGCATTCAGTACTTC	CASSLMSIQYF
TRBJ2-3	.	TRBD2	TRBV5-1	TGCGCCAGCAGCCGACTAGCGGGTCCCACAGATACGCAGTATTTT	CASSRLAGPTDTQYF
TRBJ1-1	.	TRBD1	TRBV10-3	TGTGCCATCAGGAAAACAACAGGGGGATTTGAAGCTTTCTTT	CAIRKTTGGFEAFF
TRBJ1-2	.	.	TRBV30	TGTGCCTGGAGTGTAGCGGGGCCAGACTATGGCTACACCTTC	CAWSVAGPDYGYTF
TRBJ1-1	.	.	TRBV6-5	TGTGCCAGCATTCGAGTCCTCGGAGGCACTGAAGCTTTCTTT	CASIRVLGGTEAFF
TRBJ1-2	.	.	TRBV6-5	TGTGCCAGCAGTCCTCAGGGGCGGGAGAACTATGGCTACACCTTC	CASSPQGRENYGYTF
TRBJ1-1	once	.	TRBV12-3/TRBV12-4	TGTGCCAGCAGAAATCAGAACACTGAAGCTTTCTTT	CASRNQNTEAFF
TRBJ1-4	.	.	TRBV12-5	TGTGCTAGTGGTTTGGACAGTAATGAAAAACTGTTTTTT	CASGLDSNEKLFF
TRBJ1-3	.	.	TRBV28	TGTGCCAGCAGTCCTTATCGGGGGGCGGCTGGAAACACCATATATTTT	CASSPYRGAAGNTIYF
TRBJ2-3	.	TRBD2	TRBV2	TGTGCCAGCACCGGCGGGGGGAGGACAGATACGCAGTATTTT	CASTGGGRTDTQYF
TRBJ2-6	.	TRBD1	TRBV6-1	TGTGCCAGCAGTGAAGTAGGGGACAGGGGATCTGGGGCCAACGTCCTGACTTTC	CASSEVGDRGSGANVLTF
TRBJ1-3	few	.	TRBV19	TGTGCGACGCGGAGGAGCTCTGGAAACACCATATATTTT	CATRRSSGNTIYF
TRBJ1-2	.	.	TRBV19	TGTGCCAGTAGAGGGGAATGGGCATATGGCTACACCTTC	CASRGEWAYGYTF
TRBJ2-7	.	.	TRBV12-3/TRBV12-4	TGTGCCAGCAGTTCCAGAACAGGGAAAGAGCAGTACTTC	CASSSRTGKEQYF
TRBJ1-3	.	.	TRBV19	TGTGCCAGTAACAACAGGGTCTTCTCTGGAAACACCATATATTTT	CASNNRVFSGNTIYF
TRBJ1-4	.	.	TRBV6-5	TGTGCCAGCAGGATACCCGGATTGGAGGAAAAACTGTTTTTT	CASRIPGLEEKLFF
TRBJ1-1	few	TRBD1	TRBV30	TGTGCCTGGAGTTATTGGGGACAGCTACCCTCGAACACTGAAGCTTTCTTT	CAWSYWGQLPSNTEAFF
TRBJ1-4	.	TRBD1	TRBV29-1	TGCAGCGTTGGGACAGGGACTCGGGAAAAACTGTTTTTT	CSVGTGTREKLFF
TRBJ1-1	.	.	TRBV6-6	TGTGCCAGCAGTCCGGAGAGGGGAGGGGTCACTGAAGCTTTCTTT	CASSPERGGVTEAFF
TRBJ2-5	.	TRBD2	TRBV6-5	TGTGCCAGCAGTTATCAGCGGGGGAAACAAGAGACCCAGTACTTC	CASSYQRGKQETQYF
TRBJ1-5	.	.	TRBV5-1	TGCGCCAGCAGTCGGACCGGGGTCGGCGGGGCCCAGCATTTT	CASSRTGVGGAQHF
TRBJ2-7	.	TRBD1	TRBV2	TGTGCCAGCAGTGGTGGACAGGGCTACGAGCAGTACTTC	CASSGGQGYEQYF
TRBJ2-7	.	TRBD2	TRBV27	TGTGCCAGCAGTTTACAGCGGGGGGGCTCCTACGAGCAGTACTTC	CASSLQRGGSYEQYF
TRBJ1-3	.	.	TRBV5-1	TGCGCCAGCAGCTTGGCGGGGGATGCTAACACCATATATTTT	CASSLAGDANTIYF
TRBJ2-5	once	TRBD2	TRBV5-1	TGCGCCAGCAGCTCCGGGGGGGCGGGTGAGACCCAGTACTTC	CASSSGGAGETQYF
TRBJ2-7	.	.	TRBV5-1	TGCGCCAGCAGCTTGGATGGCGGGACGGGACCGTACGAGCAGTACTTC	CASSLDGGTGPYEQYF
TRBJ1-3	.	.	TRBV11-2	TGTGCCAGCAGCTTAGATGAGAGGGGGACGAGAGGAAACACCATATATTTT	CASSLDERGTRGNTIYF
TRBJ2-3	.	.	TRBV9	TGTGCCAGCAGCGTAAGGGCTGGGGGACCGGAGGGAGATACGCAGTATTTT	CASSVRAGGPEGDTQYF
TRBJ2-1	once	TRBD2	TRBV4-2	TGTGCCAGCAGCCAAGCACTGCGGACTAGCGGGGGGGCTGACCTCTACAATGAGCAGTTCTTC	CASSQALRTSGGADLYNEQFF
TRBJ1-2	.	TRBD1	TRBV4-2	TGTGCCAGCAGCCAAGCAGACAGGGGAGCCTATGGCTACACCTTC	CASSQADRGAYGYTF
TRBJ2-3	.	TRBD2	TRBV24-1	TGTGCCACCAGTGATTCAGCTAGCGGGGGACCCACAGATACGCAGTATTTT	CATSDSASGGPTDTQYF